The 31 T cell receptor beta chains in this list originate from one sample, sequenced in a study of shared clonotypes between healthy human individuals. Produced via immunoSEQ multiplex PCR; TCRdb's table is partial and in-frame only. Among about 2.4 million clones listed, about 92% were seen once. The sample consisted of naive CD4+ T cells sorted from blood. Regarding subset: CD45RA+ positively selected. These receptor sequences come from a man aged 18 to 30 in good health.

The V call is TRBV9, the J call TRBJ1-6, with D possibly matching TRBD1 (5 bases). Germline lookup yields CDR1 SGDLS and CDR2 YYNGEE. The CDR3 runs 15 residues. V shed 0 bases and J shed 9 bases, with 13 bases lying between them. This CDR3 is CASSVVGGVGSPLHF. The CDR3 bases are TGTGCCAGCAGCGTAGTTGGGGGAGTGGGTTCACCCCTCCACTTT.

With regard to this clone: This sample also contains other DNA sequences that code for the same CDR3. The chain employs TRBV20-1 and TRBJ2-3; D remains ambiguous. V lost 6 bases and J lost 5, with 9 bases in between. This CDR3 contains 11 residues. Germline V lookup: CDR1 DFQATT, CDR2 SNEGSKA (reference sequence). CDR3 in amino acids: CSARPGDTQYF. The CDR3 DNA is TGCAGTGCCCGACCGGGAGATACGCAGTATTTT.

The V and J genes are TRBV5-4 and TRBJ1-3; D gene unclear. V gave up 4 bases and J gave up 9 bases, with 11 bases separating them. Germline values: CDR1 SGHNT, CDR2 YYREEE (reference sequence). The CDR3 length is 12 residues. The CDR3 DNA reads TGTGCCAGCAGCCCATGGGTGGGCACCATATATTTT. Protein product: CASSPWVGTIYF.

This clone showed up just once. This chain links TRBV7-6 with TRBJ2-7; D is ambiguous. Germline V gene sequence: CDR1 SGHVS, CDR2 FNYEAQ. The V gene lost 8 bases and the J gene lost 4 bases, with 18 bases spanning the gap. CDR3 length: 14 residues. The CDR3 reads CASALSQAAYEQYF. The CDR3 nucleotides read TGTGCCAGCGCTTTAAGTCAGGCCGCTTACGAGCAGTACTTC.

This clone was detected only a few times. The chain carries TRBV18 and TRBJ2-6, with unresolved D. There are 15 residues in the CDR3. Germline CDR1 is KGHSH and CDR2 is LQKENI. Between the trimmed V and J ends, which lost 1 base and 2 bases, there was a span of 6 bases. CDR3 DNA sequence: TGTGCCAGCTCACCACTTCAGCCTGGGGCCAACGTCCTGACTTTC. This sequence encodes CASSPLQPGANVLTF.

This chain connects TRBV19 to TRBJ1-1; the match to TRBD1 covers 7 bases. Germline CDR1 and CDR2: LNHDA and SQIVND (reference sequence). This CDR3 region has 13 residues. The J segment lost 4 bases and the V segment lost 6 bases, leaving 5 bases of the junction unmatched. CDR3 sequence (DNA): TGTGCCAGTAGGCCGACAGGGAGCACTGAAGCTTTCTTT. Protein: CASRPTGSTEAFF.

The V and J genes are TRBV29-1 and TRBJ2-1; 13 nucleotides match TRBD2. The CDR3 totals 16 residues. CDR1 and CDR2 from the germline V gene are SQVTM and ANQGSEA. V was clipped by 4 bases and J by 6 bases; unmatched bases: 9. The CDR3 protein is CSVVAPGLAGPNEQFF. The DNA for the CDR3 is TGCAGCGTTGTGGCACCGGGACTAGCGGGACCCAATGAGCAGTTCTTC.

In this sample, this clone turned up a few times. The chain couples TRBV28 to TRBJ1-4; TRBD1 is a possible D gene (5 bases). Trimming removed 6 bases from V and 5 bases from J, with 7 bases in between. The CDR3 sequence is 12 residues long. Germline lookup yields CDR1 MDHEN and CDR2 SYDVKM. CDR3 nucleotides: TGTGCCAGCAGGGGGCCGAATGAAAAACTGTTTTTT. Its translation: CASRGPNEKLFF. Complete variable domain (other parts from reference TRBV28 and TRBJ1-4): DVKVTQSSRYLVKRTGEKVFLECVQDMDHENMFWYRQDPGLGLRLIYFSYDVKMKEKGDIPEGYSVSREKKERFSLILESASTNQTSMYLCASRGPNEKLFFGSGTQLSVL.

Of note for this clone: Other DNA sequences in the same sample also yield this CDR3. The chain recombines TRBV5-4 with TRBJ2-3; unclear D gene. From germline, CDR1 is SGHNT and CDR2 YYREEE (reference sequence). This CDR3 has 13 amino acids. Trimming removed 2 bases from V and 0 bases from J, with 4 bases in between. CDR3 DNA sequence: TGTGCCAGCAGCTTCCCCAGCACAGATACGCAGTATTTT. Amino acids: CASSFPSTDTQYF.

In the case of this clone: The sample contains more than one DNA sequence encoding this CDR3. V usage is TRBV6-5 and J usage is TRBJ1-2, with 7 bases fitting TRBD1. Germline CDR1 is MNHEY and CDR2 is SVGAGI. Unmatched junction bases numbered 7, after V lost 6 bases and J lost 6 bases. The CDR3 contains 13 residues. The DNA of the CDR3 is TGTGCCAGCAGCAGACAGGGTCCCCATGGCTACACCTTC. Its translation: CASSRQGPHGYTF.

Concerning this clone: Other nucleotide sequences in the sample specify the same CDR3. DNA for the CDR3: TGCGCCAGCAGCTTGGACGGCCTAACCTACGAGCAGTACTTC. This sequence encodes CASSLDGLTYEQYF. V usage is TRBV5-1 and J usage is TRBJ2-7; D not certain. This CDR3 has 14 residues. Germline-derived CDR1 and CDR2 are SGHRS and YFSETQ. V gave up 0 bases and J gave up 2 bases, with 9 bases separating them.

The chain couples TRBV19 to TRBJ1-5; TRBD1 matches 7 bases. Germline trimming cut 5 bases from V and 0 bases from J; bases unmatched to any gene: 4. The germline V gene encodes CDR1 LNHDA and CDR2 SQIVND (reference sequence). There are 15 residues in the CDR3. The CDR3 DNA reads TGTGCCAGTAGTGGACAGGTCAATAGCAATCAGCCCCAGCATTTT. Its translation: CASSGQVNSNQPQHF.

This rearrangement joins TRBV7-9 to TRBJ2-1; D might be TRBD2 (6 bases). In germline, CDR1 is SEHNR, CDR2 FQNEAQ (reference sequence). The CDR3 is 16 amino acids. V lost 4 bases and J 4 bases, leaving 17 bases between the germline ends. Here the CDR3 reads CASSSWRGGGYNEQFF. Written as DNA, the CDR3 is TGTGCCAGCAGCTCTTGGAGGGGAGGTGGGTACAATGAGCAGTTCTTC.

This clone was seen more than once but under ten times. The chain combines TRBV6-1 with TRBJ1-1, with TRBD1 as a possible D gene (6 bases). The CDR3 contains 14 residues. Deletions cut 6 bases from V and 1 base from J, with 12 bases between. The germline CDR1 and CDR2 sequences are MNHNS and SASEGT. CDR3 nucleotide sequence: TGTGCCAGCAGCCTACAGGGTTCGAACACTGAAGCTTTCTTT. As protein: CASSLQGSNTEAFF.

The chain is built from TRBV28 and TRBJ1-1; 7 bases line up with TRBD1. Looked up from germline, CDR1 is MDHEN and CDR2 is SYDVKM. This CDR3 comprises 11 residues. J gave up 10 bases and V 6 bases, and 5 bases lay outside the gene matches. This CDR3 reads CASRGTVGAFF. CDR3 bases: TGTGCCAGCAGAGGGACAGTGGGAGCTTTCTTT. Looking up the rest from reference TRBV28 and TRBJ1-1 gives the full variable domain: DVKVTQSSRYLVKRTGEKVFLECVQDMDHENMFWYRQDPGLGLRLIYFSYDVKMKEKGDIPEGYSVSREKKERFSLILESASTNQTSMYLCASRGTVGAFFGQGTRLTVV.

This rearrangement joins TRBV6-5 to TRBJ1-2; 9 bases align to TRBD1. CDR3 length equals 15 residues. Germline V lookup: CDR1 MNHEY, CDR2 SVGAGI. V dropped 4 bases and J dropped 7; count of bases not matched to a gene: 10. In DNA, the CDR3 is TGTGCCAGCAGTTCTACCGGGACAGGGAGTCGTGGCTACACCTTC. Translating it yields CASSSTGTGSRGYTF.

The genes are TRBV27 and TRBJ2-1; TRBD2 agrees at 7 bases. Germline trimming cut 6 bases from V and 1 base from J; bases unmatched to any gene: 3. CDR1 is MNHEY and CDR2 is SMNVEV in the germline V gene (reference sequence). There are 14 residues in the CDR3. The CDR3 spells CASRASGSYNEQFF. The CDR3 DNA sequence: TGTGCCAGCAGGGCTAGCGGATCCTACAATGAGCAGTTCTTC.

The chain employs TRBV11-2 and TRBJ2-5; 9 nucleotides line up with TRBD1. The tail of the sequence fits TRBJ2-7 better, so the J call may be wrong. The CDR3 length is 15 residues. Germline assignment: CDR1 SGHAT and CDR2 FQNNGV. The CDR3 nucleotides read TGTGCCAGCAGCTCACACAGGGGGCGCGAAGCCGAGCAGTACTTC. It encodes CASSSHRGREAEQYF.

The rearrangement uses TRBV6-7 and TRBJ2-5; D possibly corresponds to TRBD1 (6 bases). TRBV6-7 belongs to the ORF category, with a function that is uncertain. Trimming left V 5 bases short and J 8 bases short, with 18 bases between. This CDR3 comprises 14 residues. This CDR3 is CASSLRQVLGTQYF. As DNA, the CDR3 is TGTGCCAGCAGTCTTCGACAGGTCCTAGGCACCCAGTACTTC.

This clone was seen a single time. The chain has TRBV11-2 and TRBJ1-2; D ambiguous. This CDR3 region has 14 residues. Trimming pared 5 bases from V and 3 bases from J, leaving 13 bases between. Germline V gene data show CDR1 as SGHAT and CDR2 as FQNNGV. CDR3 in amino acids: CASSPDRWDYGYTF. CDR3 DNA sequence: TGTGCCAGCAGCCCAGACCGTTGGGACTATGGCTACACCTTC.

This clone was counted a few times. The CDR3 bases are TGTGCCAGCGGAACGGGACAGGGGACCATCGAAGCTTTCTTT. Its protein product is CASGTGQGTIEAFF. The genes are TRBV27 and TRBJ1-1; TRBD1 agrees at 10 bases. The CDR3 has 14 amino acids. V dropped 8 bases and J dropped 8; count of bases not matched to a gene: 11. The germline gives CDR1 MNHEY, CDR2 SMNVEV (reference sequence).

DNA for the CDR3: TGTGCCAGCAGCTTGTTCAGGGGGAGGAATGAGCAGTTCTTC. Protein sequence: CASSLFRGRNEQFF. The chain couples TRBV5-5 to TRBJ2-1; the D gene is possibly TRBD1 (7 bases). The ends were cut back, 1 base at V and 7 bases at J, with 12 bases in the middle. The CDR3 totals 14 residues. Germline CDR1 SGHKS, CDR2 YYEKEE (reference sequence).

CDR3 amino acids: CASSPGWGRSYEQYF. As DNA, the CDR3 is TGCGCCAGCAGCCCCGGGTGGGGACGCTCCTACGAGCAGTACTTC. The chain employs TRBV4-1 and TRBJ2-7, with D perhaps TRBD1 or TRBD2 (5 bases each). Looked up from germline, CDR1 is MGHRA and CDR2 is YSYEKL. The CDR3 loop spans 15 amino acids. V lost 4 bases and J lost 0, with 13 bases in between.

The rearrangement uses TRBV6-5 and TRBJ2-7; D may be TRBD1 or TRBD2 (5 bases each). The CDR3 runs to 15 residues. Germline V gives CDR1 MNHEY, CDR2 SVGAGI. The V and J ends lost 6 bases and 2 bases respectively, with 17 bases between them. The CDR3 loop reads CASRDHGTTPYEQYF. For the CDR3, the DNA is TGTGCCAGCAGAGACCACGGGACGACACCCTACGAGCAGTACTTC.

The rearrangement joins TRBV7-3 to TRBJ2-2; D remains ambiguous. Germline CDR1 SGHTA, CDR2 FQGTGA. The CDR3 loop spans 13 amino acids. The ends were cut back, 5 bases at V and 5 bases at J, with 9 bases in the middle. CDR3 region: CASSRFPTGELFF. As DNA, the CDR3 is TGTGCCAGCAGCCGATTTCCGACCGGGGAGCTGTTTTTT.

The table lists this clone with a count of one. The genes are TRBV5-1 and TRBJ2-5, with 8 bases that match TRBD1. Trimming at V came to 5 bases and at J to 5 bases, leaving 11 bases not matched to a gene. CDR3 length: 15 amino acids. Germline lookup yields CDR1 SGHRS and CDR2 YFSETQ. The CDR3 sequence is CASSSRTGSKETQYF. The CDR3 nucleotides read TGCGCCAGCAGTAGCAGGACAGGGAGTAAGGAGACCCAGTACTTC.

Worth noting for this clone: In the same sample, other DNA sequences code for this CDR3. The chain couples TRBV5-1 to TRBJ2-1; 14 nucleotides align to TRBD2. The CDR3 is 13 residues long. V lost 7 bases to trimming and J lost 6 bases; unmatched junction nucleotides: 0. CDR1 and CDR2 from the germline V gene are SGHRS and YFSETQ. CDR3 DNA sequence: TGCGCCAGCGGACTAGCGGGGGGCAATGAGCAGTTCTTC. Amino acids: CASGLAGGNEQFF.

The chain links TRBV7-2 to TRBJ2-7; perhaps TRBD1 as D (5 bases). This CDR3 has 15 residues. Germline loops: CDR1 SGHTA, CDR2 FQGNSA. The germline V and J ends were trimmed by 4 bases and 0 bases, with 13 bases remaining between them. The CDR3 reads CASSSRQRSSYEQYF. The CDR3 coding sequence is TGTGCCAGCAGCTCGCGACAGAGAAGCTCCTACGAGCAGTACTTC.

The J gene is TRBJ2-7, the V gene TRBV10-2; D is ambiguous. Trimming removed 9 bases from V and 3 bases from J, with 3 bases in between. This CDR3 spans 9 amino acids. The germline V gene has CDR1 WSHSY and CDR2 SAAADI. The DNA of the CDR3 is TGCGCCAGGGTCTACGAGCAGTACTTC. Translation: CARVYEQYF.

The rearrangement joins TRBV7-8 to TRBJ1-1, with 7 bases identical to TRBD1. The CDR3 is 14 residues long. V lost 3 bases and J lost 1; bases outside the gene matches: 2. Germline V gives CDR1 SGHVS, CDR2 FQNEAQ. The CDR3 region has the DNA TGTGCCAGCAGCTTGGGACAGTCGAACACTGAAGCTTTCTTT. It translates to CASSLGQSNTEAFF. Full variable domain (missing parts from reference TRBV7-8 and TRBJ1-1): GAGVSQSPRYKVAKRGQDVALRCDPISGHVSLFWYQQALGQGPEFLTYFQNEAQLDKSGLPSDRFFAERPEGSVSTLKIQRTQQEDSAVYLCASSLGQSNTEAFFGQGTRLTVV.

This clone was picked up a small number of times. At the DNA level, this CDR3 is encoded by other sequences in the same sample as well. The chain employs TRBV30 and TRBJ2-7, with D possibly being TRBD2 (7 bases). This CDR3 region has 14 residues. Germline V gives CDR1 GTSNPN, CDR2 SVGIG (reference sequence). V lost 0 bases and J lost 0, with 9 bases in between. CDR3 protein: CAWSVGGDSYEQYF. The CDR3 region has the DNA TGTGCCTGGAGTGTAGGGGGGGACTCCTACGAGCAGTACTTC.